The sequence of this T cell receptor beta chain was determined in a study of T cell changes during pregnancy in multiple sclerosis. V shed 6 bases and J 4 bases; nucleotides not matched to a gene: 6. The CDR3 contains 13 residues. In germline, CDR1 is SGHVS, CDR2 FNYEAQ. Data came from immunoSEQ multiplex PCR; TCRdb stores just in-frame clones and leaves some out. The sample has 39,000 or so clones, 90% to 95% seen once. This clone showed up just once. The sample here was CD8+ T cells from peripheral blood mononuclear cells, taken in the third trimester of pregnancy. V usage is TRBV7-6 and J usage is TRBJ2-7; 7 bases line up with TRBD2. The clonotype comes from a female donor with multiple sclerosis, enrolled in a pregnancy study. The chain's CDR3 is CASSPEREYEQYF. DNA for the CDR3: TGTGCCAGCAGTCCCGAGCGGGAATACGAGCAGTACTTC. The full variable domain, rest sourced from reference TRBV7-6 and TRBJ2-7, is GAGVSQSPRYKVTKRGQDVALRCDPISGHVSLYWYRQALGQGPEFLTYFNYEAQQDKSGLPNDRFSAERPEGSISTLTIQRTEQRDSAMYRCASSPEREYEQYFGPGTRLTVT.